The clone carrying this T cell receptor (beta chain) was detected once. What it binds is unknown. V dropped 5 bases and J dropped 0; count of bases not matched to a gene: 13. Germline loops: CDR1 SGHNT, CDR2 YENEEA. This CDR3 spans 17 amino acids. This specimen comes from a study of a mutant IDH1 vaccine in newly diagnosed glioma. Overall study: Antecedent treatment encompassed radiotherapy, temozolomide, or their combination; the majority received both.

Time point noted: week 47, end of study. Each vaccine dose was 300 ug of mutant IDH1 20-mer peptide, with topical imiquimod. Administration of eight vaccinations to patients took place in weeks 1, 3, 5, 7, 11, 15, 19, 23. Some clones are missing from TCRdb's copy, which holds only in-frame ones; the method was immunoSEQ multiplex PCR. In the table there are roughly 51,000 clones, less than 85% of which are singletons. Sequencing used PBMCs, obtained from a glioma patient whose treatment included an IDH1 peptide vaccine. The chain employs TRBV11-3 and TRBJ2-7, with 7 bases that match TRBD1. The clonotype comes from a woman younger than 45 with glioma. Some clones in this sample may be carry-over from other donors' samples. The CDR3 coding sequence is TGTGCCAGCAGCCGACATCTTTTGGGGACAGTCTCCTACGAGCAGTACTTC. Encoded protein: CASSRHLLGTVSYEQYF.